The T cell receptor beta chain under discussion was sequenced for a study of Ad26.COV2.S vaccination and SARS-CoV-2 variants. Treatment indicated: about 20 received Ad26.COV2.S at low or high dose, single or two shots; several received placebo; per-sample allocation not given. Sample collection was performed on day 63 after the first vaccine or placebo injection. An 18-55-year-old adult in Boston served as donor. Immunization relied on an Ad26 vector, which expressed Wuhan-strain SARS-CoV-2 spike. Method: immunoSEQ multiplex PCR; TCRdb's copy keeps in-frame clones and lacks some. Among around 450,000 clones listed, 89% were seen once. This material consisted of peripheral blood, taken in a trial of Ad26.COV2.S vaccine versus placebo. The TCR sequence derives from a person between 18 and 60 years old who received the Ad26.COV2.S COVID-19 vaccine or a placebo.

This CDR3 is CASSQGVPTTGNTEAFF. The CDR3 DNA reads as TGCGCCAGCAGCCAAGGGGTCCCTACAACAGGGAACACTGAAGCTTTCTTT. The chain carries TRBV4-3 and TRBJ1-1, with D perhaps matching TRBD1 (5 bases). Per the germline V gene, CDR1 is LGHNA and CDR2 is YSLEER. Trimming took 1 base from V and 1 from J, leaving 16 bases between them. The CDR3 consists of 17 residues.